This record covers a single TCR beta chain. Its specificity is unknown. This entry belongs to a study of identical twins' blood T cells. Study-wide context: Roughly 6 alpha and six beta libraries together yielded 45 million or so reads. Study outcomes and limitations: Top TCRbeta clonotypes were shared more with twin than unrelated donors.

TCRdb itself ran the 5' RACE reads through MiXCR, one entry per CDR3 protein. In the table there are 350,000 to 400,000 distinct CDR3 sequences, about 28% of which are singletons. Germline V gives CDR1 SGDLS, CDR2 YYNGEE. This CDR3 contains 15 residues. Trimming took 0 bases from V and 5 from J; bases not matched to a gene: 8. Sequenced material: PBMCs. This chain connects TRBV9 to TRBJ2-7, with TRBD1 identical over 7 bases. This TCR was sampled from a woman between 18 and 50 years old in good health. CDR3 DNA sequence: TGTGCCAGCAGCGTAGTTCCGACAGGGTTCCACGAGCAGTACTTC. This encodes CASSVVPTGFHEQYF.